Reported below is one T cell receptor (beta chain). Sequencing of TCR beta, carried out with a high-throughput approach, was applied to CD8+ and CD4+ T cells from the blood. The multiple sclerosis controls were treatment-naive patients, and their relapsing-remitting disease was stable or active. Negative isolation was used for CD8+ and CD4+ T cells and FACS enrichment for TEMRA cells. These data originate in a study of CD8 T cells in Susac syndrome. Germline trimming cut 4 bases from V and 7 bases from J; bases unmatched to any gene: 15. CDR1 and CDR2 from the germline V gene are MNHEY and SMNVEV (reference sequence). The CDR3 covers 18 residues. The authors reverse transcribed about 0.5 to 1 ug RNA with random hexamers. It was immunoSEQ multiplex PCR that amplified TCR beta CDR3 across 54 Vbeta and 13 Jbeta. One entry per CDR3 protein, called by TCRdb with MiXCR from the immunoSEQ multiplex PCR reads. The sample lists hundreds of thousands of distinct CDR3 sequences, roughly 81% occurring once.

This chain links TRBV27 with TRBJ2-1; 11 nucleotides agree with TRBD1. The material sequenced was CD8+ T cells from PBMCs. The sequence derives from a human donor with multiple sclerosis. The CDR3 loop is CASSSPSSGQGARNEQFF. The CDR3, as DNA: TGTGCCAGCAGTTCCCCATCATCCGGACAGGGGGCTAGAAATGAGCAGTTCTTC.